There are a few counts of the clone carrying this T cell receptor (beta chain). Clones were sequenced by immunoSEQ multiplex PCR, and TCRdb holds only the in-frame ones, with some missing. This table has about 55,000 clones, 70% to 90% appearing once. The data stem from a study of T cell changes during pregnancy in multiple sclerosis. Trimming stripped 4 bases from V and 1 base from J, with 20 bases between. Germline CDR1 reads SEHNR; CDR2 reads FQNEAQ (reference sequence). The CDR3 consists of 18 residues. The chain joins TRBV7-9 to TRBJ2-1; D might be TRBD1 (6 bases). This TCR derives from a female donor with multiple sclerosis, enrolled in a pregnancy study. The sample was CD4+ T cells from peripheral blood mononuclear cells, taken in the first trimester of pregnancy. CDR3 in DNA: TGTGCCAGCAGCTCCATCCCAAGAGGGCAGGGGTCCTACAATGAGCAGTTCTTC. As protein: CASSSIPRGQGSYNEQFF.